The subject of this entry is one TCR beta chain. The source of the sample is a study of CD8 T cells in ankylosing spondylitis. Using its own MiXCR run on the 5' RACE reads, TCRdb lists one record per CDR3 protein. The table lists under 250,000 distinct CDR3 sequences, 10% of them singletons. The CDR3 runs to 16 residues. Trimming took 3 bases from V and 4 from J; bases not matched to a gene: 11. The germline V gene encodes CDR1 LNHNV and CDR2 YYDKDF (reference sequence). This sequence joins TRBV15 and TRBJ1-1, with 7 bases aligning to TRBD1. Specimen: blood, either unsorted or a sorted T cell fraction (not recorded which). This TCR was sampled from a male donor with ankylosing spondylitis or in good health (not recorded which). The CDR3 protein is CATSRREGAISTEAFF. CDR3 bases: TGTGCCACCAGCAGGAGGGAGGGGGCGATTAGCACTGAAGCTTTCTTT.